The T cell receptor (beta chain) described here comes from a study of shared clonotypes between healthy human individuals. V lost 1 base and J lost 4, with 13 bases in between. This CDR3 region has 16 residues. Looked up from germline, CDR1 is LGHNA and CDR2 is YSLEER. Clones were read by immunoSEQ multiplex PCR, and TCRdb kept only the in-frame ones, dropping some. The sample yields 2 million to 2.5 million clones, more than 90% seen once. A note on this clone: The antigen is unknown.

Overall study results and limits: The naive CD4 repertoires of a handful of donors were compared, and around 4.9% of clonotypes were shared. Lower generation probabilities were found for non-shared clonotypes than for those shared by all four donors. Having only a few donors restricted how much genetic and exposure-history diversity was captured.

The sequenced material came from naive CD4+ T cells sorted from blood. Subset defined: CD45RA+ positively selected. The V gene is TRBV4-3, the J gene TRBJ1-4, with D possibly being TRBD1 (5 bases). The sequence derives from a man between 18 and 29 years old in good health. The CDR3 is CASSQASGTFNEKLFF. In nucleotides, the CDR3 is TGCGCCAGCAGCCAAGCCTCAGGGACTTTTAATGAAAAACTGTTTTTT.